This TCR beta chain was found in a study of Graves' ophthalmopathy and Graves' hyperthyroidism. Of note for this clonotype: Its antigen is not identified. Germline is not matched at one junction end, which may reflect a read error.

The CDR3 contains 13 residues. In germline, CDR1 is SSHAT, CDR2 FNYEAQ (reference sequence). Scientists amplified the TCR beta CDR3 regions from RNA transcripts. RT-PCR in the first round used HTBI primers; a second-round multiplex PCR followed. A single record per CDR3 protein comes from TCRdb applying MiXCR to the multiplex PCR reads. Of a few hundred thousand distinct CDR3 sequences listed, around 20% are singletons. Ineligible for inclusion were patients with other autoimmune diseases, uncontrolled infections, pregnancy or lactation. Physicians reached a diagnosis by relying on clinical symptoms, serum thyroxine, TRAb, thyroid ultrasound and orbital computed tomography. Regarding the study as a whole: Appearing in blood as well were most expanded thyroid clonotypes above 0.001 frequency.

The rearrangement links TRBV7-7 to TRBJ2-7; the D call may be TRBD1 or TRBD2 (5 bases each). Sequenced material: peripheral blood. The source of this sequence is a woman aged 18-29 years with Graves' ophthalmopathy. The CDR3 coding sequence is TGTGCTAGCAGCCCCGGGGCTAGTGACGAGCAGTACTTC. Its translation: CASSPGASDEQYF.